This paragraph reports one TCR beta chain. The source of the sample is a study of T cell responses to AZD1222 COVID-19 vaccine. This CDR3 is 17 amino acids long. Trimming at V came to 0 bases and at J to 3 bases, leaving 2 bases not matched to a gene. CDR1 is SGHVS, CDR2 FQNEAQ, per germline. Produced via immunoSEQ multiplex PCR; TCRdb's table is partial and in-frame only. The table has approximately 200,000 clones, roughly 94% seen once. The clonotype comes from an adult who received the MenACWY meningococcal vaccine as a control. The chain uses TRBV7-8 and TRBJ2-5; 15 positions agree with TRBD2. The sample in question was peripheral blood, obtained 28 days after the second dose of the MenACWY control vaccine. CDR3 protein: CASSLAGLAGGKETQYF. CDR3 in DNA: TGTGCCAGCAGCTTAGCAGGACTAGCGGGGGGGAAAGAGACCCAGTACTTC.